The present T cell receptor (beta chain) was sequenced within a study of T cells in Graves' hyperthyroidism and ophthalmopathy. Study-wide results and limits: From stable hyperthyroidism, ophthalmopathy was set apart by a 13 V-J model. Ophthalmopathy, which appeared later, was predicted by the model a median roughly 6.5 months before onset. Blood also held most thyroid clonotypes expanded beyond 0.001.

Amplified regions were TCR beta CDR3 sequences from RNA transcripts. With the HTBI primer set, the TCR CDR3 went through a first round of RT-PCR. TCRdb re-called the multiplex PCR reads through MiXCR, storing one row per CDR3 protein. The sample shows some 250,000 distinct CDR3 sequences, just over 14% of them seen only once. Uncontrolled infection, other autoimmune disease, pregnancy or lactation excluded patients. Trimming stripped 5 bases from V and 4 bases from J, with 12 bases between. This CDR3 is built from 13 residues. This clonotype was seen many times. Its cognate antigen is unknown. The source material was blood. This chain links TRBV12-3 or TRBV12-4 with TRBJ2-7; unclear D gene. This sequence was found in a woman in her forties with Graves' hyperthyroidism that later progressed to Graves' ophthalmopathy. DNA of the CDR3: TGTGCCAGCAGTACGAATGTCCTGTACGAGCAGTACTTC. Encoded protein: CASSTNVLYEQYF.